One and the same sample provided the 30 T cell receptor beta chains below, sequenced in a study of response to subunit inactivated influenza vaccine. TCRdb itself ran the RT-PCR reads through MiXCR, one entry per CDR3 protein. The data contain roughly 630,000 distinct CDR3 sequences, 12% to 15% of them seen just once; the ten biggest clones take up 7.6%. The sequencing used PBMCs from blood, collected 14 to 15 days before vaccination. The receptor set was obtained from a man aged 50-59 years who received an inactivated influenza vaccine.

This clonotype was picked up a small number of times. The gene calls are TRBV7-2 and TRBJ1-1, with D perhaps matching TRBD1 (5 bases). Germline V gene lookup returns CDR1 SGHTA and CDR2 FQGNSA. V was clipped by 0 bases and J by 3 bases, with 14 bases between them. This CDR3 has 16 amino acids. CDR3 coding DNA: TGTGCCAGCAGCTTAGCGTGGGTCGCCAGGGACACTGAAGCTTTCTTT. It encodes CASSLAWVARDTEAFF.

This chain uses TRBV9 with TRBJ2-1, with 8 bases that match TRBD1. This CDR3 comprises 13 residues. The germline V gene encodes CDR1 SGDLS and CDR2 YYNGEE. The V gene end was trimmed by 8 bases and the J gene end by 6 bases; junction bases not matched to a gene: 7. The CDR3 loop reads CASTGGSLNEQFF. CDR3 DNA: TGTGCCAGTACAGGGGGGTCCCTCAATGAGCAGTTCTTC.

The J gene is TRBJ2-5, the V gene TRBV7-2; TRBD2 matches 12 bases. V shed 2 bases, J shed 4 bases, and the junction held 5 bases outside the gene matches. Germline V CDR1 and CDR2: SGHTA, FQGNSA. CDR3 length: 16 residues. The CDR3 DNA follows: TGTGCCAGCAGCTTACAGCTAGCGGGGGGGCGAGAGACCCAGTACTTC. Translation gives CASSLQLAGGRETQYF.

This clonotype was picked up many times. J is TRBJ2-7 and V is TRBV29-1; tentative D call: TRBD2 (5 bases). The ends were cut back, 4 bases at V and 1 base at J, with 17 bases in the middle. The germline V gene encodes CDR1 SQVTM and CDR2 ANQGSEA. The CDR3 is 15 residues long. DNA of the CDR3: TGCAGCGTTGCATTTGTTGGGCGGACTTCCTACGAGCAGTACTTC. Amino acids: CSVAFVGRTSYEQYF.

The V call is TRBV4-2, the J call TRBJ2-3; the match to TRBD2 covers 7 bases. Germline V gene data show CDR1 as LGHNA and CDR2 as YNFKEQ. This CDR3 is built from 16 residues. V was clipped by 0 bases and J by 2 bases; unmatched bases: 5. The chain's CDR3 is CASSQEMGGYTDTQYF. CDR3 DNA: TGTGCCAGCAGCCAAGAGATGGGGGGGTACACAGATACGCAGTATTTT.

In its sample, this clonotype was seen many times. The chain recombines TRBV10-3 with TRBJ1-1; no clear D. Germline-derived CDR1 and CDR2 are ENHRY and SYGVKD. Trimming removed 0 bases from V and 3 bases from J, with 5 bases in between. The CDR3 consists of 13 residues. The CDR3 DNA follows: TGTGCCATCAGTGAGTCCGGGGACACTGAAGCTTTCTTT. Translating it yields CAISESGDTEAFF.

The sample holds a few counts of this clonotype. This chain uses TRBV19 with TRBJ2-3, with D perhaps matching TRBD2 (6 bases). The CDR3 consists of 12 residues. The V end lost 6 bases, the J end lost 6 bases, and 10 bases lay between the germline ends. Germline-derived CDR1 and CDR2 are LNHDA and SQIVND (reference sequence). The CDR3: CASSQTRDTQYF. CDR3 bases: TGTGCCAGTAGCCAGACTAGGGATACGCAGTATTTT.

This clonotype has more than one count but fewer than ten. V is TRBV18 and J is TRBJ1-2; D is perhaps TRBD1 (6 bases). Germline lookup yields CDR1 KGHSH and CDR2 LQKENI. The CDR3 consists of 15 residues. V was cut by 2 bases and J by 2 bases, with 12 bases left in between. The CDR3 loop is CASSPAGQGNYGYTF. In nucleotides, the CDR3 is TGTGCCAGCTCACCAGCAGGCCAGGGGAACTATGGCTACACCTTC.

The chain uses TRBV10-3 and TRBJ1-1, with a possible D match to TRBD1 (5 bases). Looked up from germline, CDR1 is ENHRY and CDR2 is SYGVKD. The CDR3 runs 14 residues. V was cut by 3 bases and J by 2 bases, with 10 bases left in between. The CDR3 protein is CAISDGRGNTEAFF. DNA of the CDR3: TGTGCCATCAGTGACGGAAGGGGCAACACTGAAGCTTTCTTT.

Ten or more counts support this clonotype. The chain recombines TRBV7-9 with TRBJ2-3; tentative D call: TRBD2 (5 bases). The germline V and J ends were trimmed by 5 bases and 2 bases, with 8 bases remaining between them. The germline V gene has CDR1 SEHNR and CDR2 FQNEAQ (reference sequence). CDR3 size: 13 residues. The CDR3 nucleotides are TGTGCCAGCAGCCCGGGGAACACAGATACGCAGTATTTT. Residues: CASSPGNTDTQYF.

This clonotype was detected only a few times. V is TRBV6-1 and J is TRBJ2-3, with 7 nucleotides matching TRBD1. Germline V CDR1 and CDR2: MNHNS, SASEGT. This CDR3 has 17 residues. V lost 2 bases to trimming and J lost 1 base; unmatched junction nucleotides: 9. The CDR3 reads CASSERRQGLRTDTQYF. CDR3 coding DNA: TGTGCCAGCAGTGAACGCAGACAGGGCCTTCGCACAGATACGCAGTATTTT.

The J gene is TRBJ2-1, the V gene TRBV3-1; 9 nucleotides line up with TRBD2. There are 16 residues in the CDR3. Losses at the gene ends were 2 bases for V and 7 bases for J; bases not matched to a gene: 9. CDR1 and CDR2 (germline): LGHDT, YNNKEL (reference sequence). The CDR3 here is CASSQPLAGLGNEQFF. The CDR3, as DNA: TGTGCCAGCAGCCAACCCCTAGCGGGGCTAGGGAATGAGCAGTTCTTC.

In DNA, the CDR3 is TGTGCCTGGAGCGACGGACTAGCCCCCTTCACAGATACGCAGTATTTT. Encoded protein: CAWSDGLAPFTDTQYF. The chain employs TRBV30 and TRBJ2-3; 8 bases agree with TRBD2. J was trimmed by 2 bases and V by 3 bases; bases with no gene match: 10. This CDR3 comprises 16 residues. CDR1 and CDR2 (germline): GTSNPN, SVGIG (reference sequence).

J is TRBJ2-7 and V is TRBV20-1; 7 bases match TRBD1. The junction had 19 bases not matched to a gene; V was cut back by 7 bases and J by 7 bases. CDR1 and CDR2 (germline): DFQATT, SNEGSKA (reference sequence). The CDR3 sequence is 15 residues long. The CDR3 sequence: CSVPPDRGLLLEQYF. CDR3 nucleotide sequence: TGCAGTGTCCCCCCGGATAGGGGGCTCTTACTAGAGCAGTACTTC.

The chain's CDR3 is CASSHPYNEQFF. For the CDR3, the DNA is TGCGCCAGCAGCCACCCGTACAATGAGCAGTTCTTC. The chain combines TRBV5-1 with TRBJ2-1; no definite D call. This CDR3 comprises 12 residues. Germline V gene data show CDR1 as SGHRS and CDR2 as YFSETQ. V shed 4 bases and J shed 4 bases, with 6 bases lying between them. Supplemented by reference TRBV5-1 and TRBJ2-1, the full variable domain reads KAGVTQTPRYLIKTRGQQVTLSCSPISGHRSVSWYQQTPGQGLQFLFEYFSETQRNKGNFPGRFSGRQFSNSRSEMNVSTLELGDSALYLCASSHPYNEQFFGPGTRLTVL.

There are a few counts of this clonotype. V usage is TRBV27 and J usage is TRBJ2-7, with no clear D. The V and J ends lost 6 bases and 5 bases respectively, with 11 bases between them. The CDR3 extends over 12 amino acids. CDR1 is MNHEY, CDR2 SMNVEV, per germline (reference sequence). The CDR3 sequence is CASSHPGHEQYF. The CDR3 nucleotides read TGTGCCAGCAGCCACCCCGGGCACGAGCAGTACTTC.

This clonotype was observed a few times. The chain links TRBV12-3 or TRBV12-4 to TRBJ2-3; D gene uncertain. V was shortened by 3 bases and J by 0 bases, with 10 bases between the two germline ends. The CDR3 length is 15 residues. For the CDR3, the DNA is TGTGCCAGCAGTTTTAGTCTGTCAAGCACAGATACGCAGTATTTT. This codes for CASSFSLSSTDTQYF.

CDR3: CASSLTESYNSPLHF. For the CDR3, the DNA is TGTGCCAGCAGCCTGACAGAGTCCTATAATTCACCCCTCCACTTT. This chain links TRBV7-6 with TRBJ1-6, with D possibly TRBD1 on 5 matching bases. CDR1 and CDR2 (germline): SGHVS, FNYEAQ. CDR3 size: 15 residues. V gave up 5 bases and J gave up 1 base, with 9 bases separating them.

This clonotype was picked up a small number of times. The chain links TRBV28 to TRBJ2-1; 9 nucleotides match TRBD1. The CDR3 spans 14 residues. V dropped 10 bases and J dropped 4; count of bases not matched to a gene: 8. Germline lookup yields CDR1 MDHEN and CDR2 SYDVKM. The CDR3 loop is CANGRTGAYNEQFF. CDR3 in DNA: TGTGCCAATGGGAGGACAGGGGCTTACAATGAGCAGTTCTTC.

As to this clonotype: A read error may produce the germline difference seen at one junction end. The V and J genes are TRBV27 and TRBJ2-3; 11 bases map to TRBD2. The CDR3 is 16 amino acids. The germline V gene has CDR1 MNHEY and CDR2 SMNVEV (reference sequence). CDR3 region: CAGSFTSGGNTDTQYF. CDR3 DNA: TGTGCCGGCAGTTTCACTAGCGGGGGCAACACAGATACGCAGTATTTT.

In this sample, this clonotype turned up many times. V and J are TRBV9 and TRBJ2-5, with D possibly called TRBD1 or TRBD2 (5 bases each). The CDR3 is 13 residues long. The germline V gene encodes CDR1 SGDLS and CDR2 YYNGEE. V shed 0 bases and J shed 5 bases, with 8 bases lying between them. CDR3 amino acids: CASSVEGRETQYF. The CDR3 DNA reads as TGTGCCAGCAGCGTAGAGGGACGGGAGACCCAGTACTTC.

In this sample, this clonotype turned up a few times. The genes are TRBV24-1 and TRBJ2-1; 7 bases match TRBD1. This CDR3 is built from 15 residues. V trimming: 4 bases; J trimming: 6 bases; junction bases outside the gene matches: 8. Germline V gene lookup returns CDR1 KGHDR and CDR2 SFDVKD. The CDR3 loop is CATSDRQGGLNEQFF. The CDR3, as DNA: TGTGCCACCAGTGACCGACAGGGTGGGCTCAATGAGCAGTTCTTC.

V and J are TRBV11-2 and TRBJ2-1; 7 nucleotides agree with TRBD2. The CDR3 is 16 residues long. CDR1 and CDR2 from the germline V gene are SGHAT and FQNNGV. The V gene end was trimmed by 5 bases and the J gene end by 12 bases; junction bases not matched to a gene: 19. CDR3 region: CASSGRLFAGDFGQFF. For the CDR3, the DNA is TGTGCCAGCAGCGGTAGACTATTCGCGGGGGATTTTGGGCAGTTCTTC.

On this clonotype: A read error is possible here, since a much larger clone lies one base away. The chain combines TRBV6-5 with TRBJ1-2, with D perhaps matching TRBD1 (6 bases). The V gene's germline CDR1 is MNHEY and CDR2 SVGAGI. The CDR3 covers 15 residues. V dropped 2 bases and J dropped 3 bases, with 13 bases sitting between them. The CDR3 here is CASSYRDNVYYGYTF. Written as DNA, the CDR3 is TGTGCCAGCAGTTACAGGGACAATGTGTACTATGGCTACACCTTC.

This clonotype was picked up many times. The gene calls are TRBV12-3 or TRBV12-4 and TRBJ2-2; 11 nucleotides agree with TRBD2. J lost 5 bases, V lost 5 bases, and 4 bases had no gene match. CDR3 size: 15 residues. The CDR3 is CASSPRLAGTGELFF. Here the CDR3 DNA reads TGTGCCAGCAGTCCTCGACTAGCGGGGACCGGGGAGCTGTTTTTT.

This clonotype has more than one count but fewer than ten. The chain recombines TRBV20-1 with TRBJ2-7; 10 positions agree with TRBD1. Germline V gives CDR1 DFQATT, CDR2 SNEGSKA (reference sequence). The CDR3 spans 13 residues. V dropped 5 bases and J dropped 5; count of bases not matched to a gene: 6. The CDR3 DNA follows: TGCAGTGCTCGACAGGGGGCCAGGAACGAGCAGTACTTC. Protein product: CSARQGARNEQYF.

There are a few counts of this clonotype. The CDR3 bases are TGTGCCAGCAGTTACTCGTGGCGGTCCTACGAGCAGTACTTC. Its protein product is CASSYSWRSYEQYF. The V and J genes are TRBV6-5 and TRBJ2-7; D unresolved. The CDR3 has 14 amino acids. Germline CDR1 and CDR2: MNHEY and SVGAGI. Trimming took off 0 bases at V and 1 base at J, with 7 bases between the two ends.

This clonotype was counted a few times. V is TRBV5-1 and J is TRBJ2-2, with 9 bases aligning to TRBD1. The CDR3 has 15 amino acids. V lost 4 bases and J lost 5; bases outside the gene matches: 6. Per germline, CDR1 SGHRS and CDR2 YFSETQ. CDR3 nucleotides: TGCGCCAGCAGCCGCTGGACAGGGGAAACCGGGGAGCTGTTTTTT. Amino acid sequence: CASSRWTGETGELFF.

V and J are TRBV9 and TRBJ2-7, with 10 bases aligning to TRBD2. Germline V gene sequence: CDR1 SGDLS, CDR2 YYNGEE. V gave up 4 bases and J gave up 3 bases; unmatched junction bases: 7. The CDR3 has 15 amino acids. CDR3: CASSLGTSANYEQYF. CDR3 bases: TGTGCCAGCAGCCTCGGGACTAGCGCTAACTACGAGCAGTACTTC. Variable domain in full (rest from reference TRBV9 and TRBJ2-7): DSGVTQTPKHLITATGQRVTLRCSPRSGDLSVYWYQQSLDQGLQFLIQYYNGEERAKGNILERFSAQQFPDLHSELNLSSLELGDSALYFCASSLGTSANYEQYFGPGTRLTVT.

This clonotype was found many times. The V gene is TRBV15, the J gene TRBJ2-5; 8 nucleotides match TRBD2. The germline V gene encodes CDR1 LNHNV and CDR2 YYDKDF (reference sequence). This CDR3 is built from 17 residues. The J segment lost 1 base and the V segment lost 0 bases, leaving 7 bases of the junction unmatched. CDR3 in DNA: TGTGCCACCAGCAGAGATGATCTAGCGGGCATCCAAGAGACCCAGTACTTC. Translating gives CATSRDDLAGIQETQYF.